These 32 T cell receptor beta chains were sequenced from one sample in a study of shared T cell receptors in the human thymus. The protocol was immunoSEQ multiplex PCR, while the TCRdb copy is restricted to in-frame clones and leaves out a portion. Of hundreds of thousands of clones in the sample, roughly 90% were seen once. Separately, the same data were catalogued under a study of human thymus T cells.

The source material was thymocytes. The receptors stem from a boy younger than two with a congenital heart defect.

Here the CDR3 reads CASSIGSSGEQETQYF. CDR3 sequence (DNA): TGTGCCAGTAGTATTGGGTCTAGCGGGGAACAAGAGACCCAGTACTTC. This chain joins TRBV19 and TRBJ2-5; 9 bases line up with TRBD2. Germline CDR1 and CDR2: LNHDA and SQIVND (reference sequence). Trimming at V came to 3 bases and at J to 2 bases, leaving 7 bases not matched to a gene. There are 16 residues in the CDR3.

The chain uses TRBV7-3 and TRBJ2-6, with 8 bases matching TRBD1. The CDR3 is 18 amino acids. V lost 6 bases, J lost 0 bases, and 10 bases stayed unmatched. CDR1 is SGHTA and CDR2 is FQGTGA in the germline V gene. DNA of the CDR3: TGTGCCAGCAGATTGACAGGGGACGGCCCCTCTGGGGCCAACGTCCTGACTTTC. This translates into CASRLTGDGPSGANVLTF.

A word on this clone: As the CDR3 is not closed by the conserved phenylalanine or tryptophan, this likely results from a read error. It is unclear where the CDR3 begins or ends on the DNA, so no DNA is shown, and the CDR3 is as TCRdb lists it. V and J are TRBV12-5 and TRBJ2-7; the D call TRBD2 from the table was never checked on the DNA. Germline CDR1 LGHNT, CDR2 FRNRAP. Counting both end residues, the CDR3 totals 12 amino acids. CDR3: CASGLVCFRGNL.

This chain uses TRBV30 with TRBJ1-5, with 7 bases fitting TRBD1. With V trimmed by 5 bases and J by 3 bases, 4 bases remained unmatched. This CDR3 has 13 amino acids. Germline values: CDR1 GTSNPN, CDR2 SVGIG (reference sequence). DNA for the CDR3: TGTGCCTGGGCGGGACAGTTCAATCAGCCCCAGCATTTT. The encoded protein is CAWAGQFNQPQHF.

This chain connects TRBV6-5 to TRBJ2-1; a weak D match, TRBD2 (5 bases). V was shortened by 2 bases and J by 3 bases, with 11 bases between the two germline ends. The germline gives CDR1 MNHEY, CDR2 SVGAGI. CDR3 size: 15 residues. The CDR3 sequence: CASSYKADLYNEQFF. The CDR3 DNA is TGTGCCAGCAGTTACAAAGCGGACCTCTACAATGAGCAGTTCTTC.

The J gene is TRBJ1-2, the V gene TRBV7-2; 7 bases are a match to TRBD1. CDR1 and CDR2 (germline): SGHTA, FQGNSA. The junction had 22 bases not matched to a gene; V was cut back by 4 bases and J by 8 bases. The CDR3 length is 18 residues. The CDR3 region is CASSWRQGEGATEWGYTF. The CDR3 bases are TGTGCCAGCAGCTGGAGACAGGGCGAGGGGGCGACCGAGTGGGGCTACACCTTC.

This chain joins TRBV5-6 and TRBJ2-3, with 7 bases lining up with TRBD2. CDR1 and CDR2 (germline): SGHDT, YYEEEE. V lost 1 base to trimming and J lost 2 bases; unmatched junction nucleotides: 10. This CDR3 spans 17 amino acids. In nucleotides, the CDR3 is TGTGCCAGCAGCTTGCCTCTAGGGCGGGAGAACACAGATACGCAGTATTTT. Translation gives CASSLPLGRENTDTQYF.

The chain combines TRBV7-2 with TRBJ2-2, with TRBD2 identical over 8 bases. This CDR3 contains 18 residues. The V gene's germline CDR1 is SGHTA and CDR2 FQGNSA. J gave up 5 bases and V 5 bases, and 16 bases lay outside the gene matches. The CDR3 region has the DNA TGTGCCAGCAGCCCGTTCCCCCTAGCGGGTTCACTAACCGGGGAGCTGTTTTTT. Translating it yields CASSPFPLAGSLTGELFF.

V is TRBV10-3 and J is TRBJ1-3; D unresolved. The V end lost 0 bases, the J end lost 4 bases, and 22 bases lay between the germline ends. From germline, CDR1 is ENHRY and CDR2 SYGVKD. The CDR3 is made up of 19 amino acids. Here the CDR3 reads CAISESRGKIGGPGNTIYF. As DNA, the CDR3 is TGTGCCATCAGTGAGTCGAGAGGGAAGATTGGTGGACCAGGAAACACCATATATTTT.

The rearrangement joins TRBV2 to TRBJ2-5; D remains unclear. V dropped 6 bases and J dropped 2 bases, with 10 bases sitting between them. The germline CDR1 and CDR2 sequences are SNHLY and FYNNEI. The CDR3 is made up of 13 amino acids. The CDR3 is CASSLDTQETQYF. For the CDR3, the DNA is TGTGCCAGCAGCCTTGACACACAAGAGACCCAGTACTTC.

The chain combines TRBV5-6 with TRBJ2-3; 7 bases align to TRBD1. This CDR3 has 17 residues. Germline V gene lookup returns CDR1 SGHDT and CDR2 YYEEEE. V was pared by 3 bases and J by 2 bases, with 12 bases of the junction left unmatched. The CDR3 spells CASSSPHRGQLTDTQYF. CDR3 in DNA: TGTGCCAGCAGCTCCCCTCATAGGGGACAGCTCACAGATACGCAGTATTTT.

The V gene is TRBV11-3, the J gene TRBJ2-3, with D uncertain. With 4 bases removed from V and 13 bases from J, the gap between germline ends came to 12 bases. CDR3 length: 11 amino acids. Germline V gives CDR1 SGHNT, CDR2 YENEEA. This CDR3 is CASSSSVPKYF. The CDR3 DNA follows: TGTGCCAGCAGCTCCTCGGTGCCGAAGTATTTT.

The gene calls are TRBV9 and TRBJ1-2, with D maybe TRBD1 (5 bases). Per germline, CDR1 SGDLS and CDR2 YYNGEE. The CDR3 is 18 residues long. V lost 1 base and J 4 bases, leaving 23 bases between the germline ends. The CDR3 protein is CASSVSAGTAAIGYGYTF. In nucleotides, the CDR3 is TGTGCCAGCAGCGTATCGGCCGGGACTGCTGCTATTGGCTATGGCTACACCTTC.

The chain couples TRBV19 to TRBJ2-1; 8 bases line up with TRBD1. CDR1 LNHDA and CDR2 SQIVND come from the germline V gene (reference sequence). The length of the CDR3 is 17 residues. The J segment lost 2 bases and the V segment lost 2 bases, leaving 8 bases of the junction unmatched. CDR3: CASSIPRQGSTYNEQFF. The CDR3 DNA reads TGTGCCAGTAGTATACCCCGACAGGGGAGCACCTACAATGAGCAGTTCTTC. Full variable domain (remainder filled in from reference TRBV19 and TRBJ2-1): DGGITQSPKYLFRKEGQNVTLSCEQNLNHDAMYWYRQDPGQGLRLIYYSQIVNDFQKGDIAEGYSVSREKKESFPLTVTSAQKNPTAFYLCASSIPRQGSTYNEQFFGPGTRLTVL.

The chain carries TRBV25-1 and TRBJ2-7; a weak D match, TRBD2 (5 bases). This CDR3 region has 15 residues. Germline CDR1 MGHDK, CDR2 SYGVNS. V shed 5 bases and J shed 3 bases, with 17 bases lying between them. The CDR3 region has the DNA TGTGCCAGCAGTCGACGGTCCGGGGTTCACTACGAGCAGTACTTC. This translates into CASSRRSGVHYEQYF.

The chain carries TRBV30 and TRBJ2-1; no clear D. Per the germline V gene, CDR1 is GTSNPN and CDR2 is SVGIG (reference sequence). The CDR3 runs to 16 residues. V was shortened by 4 bases and J by 0 bases, with 16 bases between the two germline ends. The CDR3 protein is CAWKPLTESSYNEQFF. The CDR3 DNA is TGTGCCTGGAAACCTCTGACTGAGAGCTCCTACAATGAGCAGTTCTTC.

The chain is built from TRBV5-1 and TRBJ1-2; D possibly corresponds to TRBD1 (6 bases). The CDR3 is 15 amino acids. The V end was cut by 0 bases, the J end by 5 bases, with 14 bases between. The V gene's germline CDR1 is SGHRS and CDR2 YFSETQ. The CDR3 DNA is TGCGCCAGCAGCTTGGACACAGGGCGACTTTATGGCTACACCTTC. Its translation is CASSLDTGRLYGYTF.

This clone was recorded once. The rearrangement joins TRBV6-5 to TRBJ2-5; 8 bases agree with TRBD2. Per the germline V gene, CDR1 is MNHEY and CDR2 is SVGAGI. The CDR3 extends over 16 amino acids. The trim removed 2 bases at V and 6 bases at J, leaving 11 bases unmatched. CDR3: CASSYAGRGFGKTQYF. DNA of the CDR3: TGTGCCAGCAGTTACGCCGGGAGGGGCTTTGGTAAGACCCAGTACTTC.

The rearrangement links TRBV10-1 to TRBJ2-5, with TRBD2 matching over 9 bases. The CDR3 length is 15 residues. Germline V CDR1 and CDR2: WNHNN, SYGVQD (reference sequence). V lost 5 bases and J lost 5; bases outside the gene matches: 9. This CDR3 reads CASSPLAGLRETQYF. Here the CDR3 DNA reads TGCGCCAGCAGTCCCCTAGCGGGACTGCGGGAGACCCAGTACTTC.

A few counts support this clone. The rearrangement links TRBV30 to TRBJ2-3; no firm D call. Germline V gives CDR1 GTSNPN, CDR2 SVGIG (reference sequence). V lost 4 bases and J lost 3, with 8 bases in between. The CDR3 totals 12 residues. The CDR3 region has the DNA TGTGCCTGGAAATTCTTGACAGATACGCAGTATTTT. Protein product: CAWKFLTDTQYF.

V usage is TRBV6-1 and J usage is TRBJ2-2; 8 nucleotides match TRBD2. Germline assignment: CDR1 MNHNS and CDR2 SASEGT. The CDR3 is 15 amino acids. The V gene end was trimmed by 2 bases and the J gene end by 6 bases; junction bases not matched to a gene: 5. The CDR3 protein is CASSEKRELAGELFF. The CDR3 region has the DNA TGTGCCAGCAGTGAAAAGCGGGAGTTGGCCGGGGAGCTGTTTTTT.

Only one count was recorded for this clone. CDR3: CASTSGGTSGGTSYEQYF. In DNA form, the CDR3 reads TGCGCCAGCACCTCAGGAGGGACTAGCGGGGGAACCTCCTACGAGCAGTACTTC. The V gene is TRBV10-2, the J gene TRBJ2-5; 14 nucleotides align to TRBD2. The J call may be incorrect, as the DNA end agrees better with TRBJ2-7. This CDR3 contains 18 residues. Germline V gene sequence: CDR1 WSHSY, CDR2 SAAADI.

The chain carries TRBV30 and TRBJ2-1; TRBD2 matches at 10 bases. V was clipped by 0 bases and J by 2 bases; unmatched bases: 10. This CDR3 comprises 18 residues. Germline V gene data show CDR1 as GTSNPN and CDR2 as SVGIG (reference sequence). The CDR3 bases are TGTGCCTGGAGTGTAATTGGTCTAGCGGGAGAACCCTACAATGAGCAGTTCTTC. This gives the protein CAWSVIGLAGEPYNEQFF.

This chain links TRBV4-2 with TRBJ2-5; D is ambiguous. This CDR3 is built from 19 residues. V gave up 0 bases and J gave up 5 bases, with 25 bases separating them. Germline CDR1 and CDR2: LGHNA and YNFKEQ. The DNA of the CDR3 is TGTGCCAGCAGCCAAGATTACGGCCCAAGCGATGCAAGACGGGAGACCCAGTACTTC. It codes for CASSQDYGPSDARRETQYF.

The rearrangement links TRBV6-6 to TRBJ2-3; possible D gene TRBD2, 6 bases. V was clipped by 5 bases and J by 2 bases, with 11 bases between them. The V gene's germline CDR1 is MNHNY and CDR2 SVGAGI (reference sequence). This CDR3 comprises 14 residues. The CDR3 is CASSTGRPTDTQYF. The DNA for the CDR3 is TGTGCCAGCAGTACCGGGAGACCCACAGATACGCAGTATTTT.

This chain links TRBV6-1 with TRBJ2-3; 8 nucleotides agree with TRBD2. Trimming at V came to 3 bases and at J to 0 bases, leaving 11 bases not matched to a gene. Per germline, CDR1 MNHNS and CDR2 SASEGT. The CDR3 contains 18 residues. CDR3 coding DNA: TGTGCCAGCAGTGATCGGGCTCGGAAGCGGGAGAGCACAGATACGCAGTATTTT. Its protein is CASSDRARKRESTDTQYF.

CDR3 sequence: CASSQDVAVMETQYF. The CDR3 DNA follows: TGCGCCAGCAGCCAAGATGTGGCTGTTATGGAGACCCAGTACTTC. The V gene is TRBV4-1, the J gene TRBJ2-5; D gene unclear. V was cut by 0 bases and J by 5 bases, with 13 bases left in between. The CDR3 covers 15 residues. Germline CDR1 MGHRA, CDR2 YSYEKL.

The chain links TRBV28 to TRBJ2-1; TRBD1 aligns across 7 bases. V was clipped by 5 bases and J by 0 bases; unmatched bases: 7. The V gene's germline CDR1 is MDHEN and CDR2 SYDVKM. The CDR3 is 16 amino acids. The CDR3 sequence is CASSTTGALSYNEQFF. The CDR3 coding sequence is TGTGCCAGCAGTACCACAGGGGCTCTCTCCTACAATGAGCAGTTCTTC. The entire variable domain, with the rest obtained from reference TRBV28 and TRBJ2-1, is as follows: DVKVTQSSRYLVKRTGEKVFLECVQDMDHENMFWYRQDPGLGLRLIYFSYDVKMKEKGDIPEGYSVSREKKERFSLILESASTNQTSMYLCASSTTGALSYNEQFFGPGTRLTVL.

V is TRBV2 and J is TRBJ2-3; D gene uncertain. The CDR3 totals 14 residues. Germline CDR1 reads SNHLY; CDR2 reads FYNNEI. The V gene lost 3 bases and the J gene lost 0 bases, with 7 bases spanning the gap. The CDR3 spells CASSEKTSTDTQYF. The CDR3, as DNA: TGTGCCAGCAGTGAGAAGACTAGCACAGATACGCAGTATTTT.

The chain uses TRBV9 and TRBJ2-5; D may be TRBD2 (5 bases). Deletions cut 0 bases from V and 4 bases from J, with 16 bases between. The CDR3 length is 16 residues. Germline assignment: CDR1 SGDLS and CDR2 YYNGEE. The CDR3 region has the DNA TGTGCCAGCAGCGTAGGAAGGACTCTGATACGAGAGACCCAGTACTTC. Protein product: CASSVGRTLIRETQYF.

Only a few counts were recorded for this clone. The rearrangement joins TRBV19 to TRBJ1-5; TRBD1 agrees at 8 bases. CDR1 LNHDA and CDR2 SQIVND come from the germline V gene (reference sequence). This CDR3 spans 15 amino acids. V was clipped by 1 base and J by 6 bases; unmatched bases: 5. The DNA for the CDR3 is TGTGCCAGTAGTATAGCAGGGGGCGCCGGTCAGCCCCAGCATTTT. Protein product: CASSIAGGAGQPQHF. Complete variable domain (other parts from reference TRBV19 and TRBJ1-5): DGGITQSPKYLFRKEGQNVTLSCEQNLNHDAMYWYRQDPGQGLRLIYYSQIVNDFQKGDIAEGYSVSREKKESFPLTVTSAQKNPTAFYLCASSIAGGAGQPQHFGDGTRLSIL.

The chain joins TRBV4-2 to TRBJ2-5; 9 bases line up with TRBD1. CDR1 and CDR2 (germline): LGHNA, YNFKEQ. The trim removed 8 bases at V and 3 bases at J, leaving 4 bases unmatched. The CDR3 consists of 13 residues. The CDR3: CASCRDREETQYF. The CDR3 coding sequence is TGTGCCAGCTGCCGGGACAGGGAAGAGACCCAGTACTTC.